The TCR beta chain described here comes from a study of blood T cell repertoires in COVID-19. Study in general: Spain, Italy and the United States supplied samples that represented acute and convalescent COVID-19. T cells, B-cell-depleted T cells, or PBMCs provided the cDNA or gDNA that served as material.

Enrollees, about 18 to 100 years old, lived in about two dozen US areas. In the study's own analysis: For nucleated cells, counts were estimated from reference gene primer amplification. Produced via immunoSEQ multiplex PCR; TCRdb's table is partial and in-frame only. That table supplies the V and J calls and clone size; D and trimming were determined from the DNA. In the table there are under 400,000 clones, approximately 86% of which are singletons. V lost 7 bases, J lost 8 bases, and 6 bases lay in between. This CDR3 contains 11 residues. This receptor was taken from a woman aged 40-49 years with acute COVID-19. This chain links TRBV12-3 or TRBV12-4 with TRBJ1-6, with no clear D. The sequencing input was PBMCs or T cells enriched from blood (not recorded which). CDR3 loop: CASKRDSPLHF. DNA of the CDR3: TGTGCCAGCAAGCGTGATTCACCCCTCCACTTT.